This TCR beta chain was documented in a study of blood T cell repertoires in COVID-19. At the level of the study: The origin of the acute and convalescent COVID-19 samples was the United States, Italy and Spain.

In the authors' workflow: Amplification from reference gene primers served as the basis for estimated nucleated cell counts. TCRdb keeps only in-frame clones here, not all; method: immunoSEQ multiplex PCR. The DNA was the basis for D and trimming; V, J and clone size are from that table. The data contain some 180,000 clones, 70% to 85% of them singletons. The CDR3 has 17 amino acids. The trim removed 3 bases at V and 4 bases at J, leaving 16 bases unmatched. Germline CDR1 DFQATT, CDR2 SNEGSKA (reference sequence). This TCR derives from a man aged 50 to 59 who had recovered from COVID-19. The sample was peripheral blood. The chain carries TRBV20-1 and TRBJ2-7, with 9 bases identical to TRBD2. The chain's CDR3 is CSASRPSGAGGLYEQYF. CDR3 nucleotide sequence: TGCAGTGCTAGTAGGCCCAGTGGAGCGGGAGGTCTTTACGAGCAGTACTTC.